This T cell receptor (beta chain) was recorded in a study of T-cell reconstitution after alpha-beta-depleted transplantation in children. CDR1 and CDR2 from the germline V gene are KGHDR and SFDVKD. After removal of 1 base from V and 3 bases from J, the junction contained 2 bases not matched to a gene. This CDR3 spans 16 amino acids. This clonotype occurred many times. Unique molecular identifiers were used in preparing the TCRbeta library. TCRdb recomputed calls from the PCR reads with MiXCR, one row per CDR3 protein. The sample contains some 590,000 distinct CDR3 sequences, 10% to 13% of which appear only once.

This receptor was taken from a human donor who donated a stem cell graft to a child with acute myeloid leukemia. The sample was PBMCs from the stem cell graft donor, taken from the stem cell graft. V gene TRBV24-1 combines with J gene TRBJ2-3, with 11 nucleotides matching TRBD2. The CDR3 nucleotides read TGTGCCACCAGTGATTTACTAGCGGGAGAGACAGATACGCAGTATTTT. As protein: CATSDLLAGETDTQYF.